This T cell receptor beta chain was sequenced during a study of blood T cell repertoires in COVID-19. Overall study: PBMCs, B-cell-depleted T cells, or T cells were the source of the cDNA or gDNA that made up the material.

The CDR3 is 16 amino acids. Trimming took 6 bases from V and 0 from J, leaving 12 bases between them. Germline assignment: CDR1 SGHTA and CDR2 FQGNSA. This table comes from immunoSEQ multiplex PCR, and its TCRdb copy is limited to in-frame clones, with some not included. In the table there are roughly 160,000 clones, 88% of which are singletons. The sample consisted of peripheral blood. The source of this sequence is a man over 45 who had recovered from COVID-19. J is TRBJ1-6 and V is TRBV7-2, with TRBD1 as a possible D gene (6 bases). CDR3 coding DNA: TGTGCCAGCAGACTTACAGGGAGCTCCTATAATTCACCCCTCCACTTT. It yields the protein CASRLTGSSYNSPLHF.